This T cell receptor beta chain is from a study of type 1 and type 2 diabetes patients. PCR was run on genomic DNA. The TCR beta CDR3 region was amplified using 30 forward and 13 reverse primers. TCRdb reprocessed the multiplex PCR reads with MiXCR, giving one entry per CDR3 protein. In the table there are some 250,000 distinct CDR3 sequences, roughly 44% of which are singletons. Ten or more counts support this clonotype. Germline V gives CDR1 LNHNV, CDR2 YYDKDF (reference sequence). Trimming cost V 3 bases and J 1 base, with 4 bases left between them. The CDR3 totals 12 residues. This clonotype was sampled from a man younger than 35 with type 2 diabetes. The gene calls are TRBV15 and TRBJ2-7; D unresolved. Sequenced material: peripheral blood mononuclear cells (PBMCs). The CDR3 spells CATSRDSYEQYF. The CDR3 nucleotides read TGTGCCACCAGCAGGGATTCCTACGAGCAGTACTTC.